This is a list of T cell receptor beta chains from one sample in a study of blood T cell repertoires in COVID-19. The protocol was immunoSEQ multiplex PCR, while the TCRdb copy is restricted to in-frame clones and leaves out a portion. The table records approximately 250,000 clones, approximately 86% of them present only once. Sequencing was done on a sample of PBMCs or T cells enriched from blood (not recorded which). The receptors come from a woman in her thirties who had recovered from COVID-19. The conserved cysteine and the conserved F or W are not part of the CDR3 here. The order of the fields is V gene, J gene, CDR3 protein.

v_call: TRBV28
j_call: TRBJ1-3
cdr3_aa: ASSRLTGSSGNTIY

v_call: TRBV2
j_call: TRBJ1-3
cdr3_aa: ASRWTVSGNTIY

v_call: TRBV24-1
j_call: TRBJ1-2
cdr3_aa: ATSELIWDGYT

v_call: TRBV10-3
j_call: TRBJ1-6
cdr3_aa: ASEGQGNSPLH

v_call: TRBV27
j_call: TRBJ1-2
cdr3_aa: ASSLRPSLPNYGYT

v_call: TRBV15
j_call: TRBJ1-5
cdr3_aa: ATSTRRYSNQPQH

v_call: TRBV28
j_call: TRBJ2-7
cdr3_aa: ASSYQGRGYEQY

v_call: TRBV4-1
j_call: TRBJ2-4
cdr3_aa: ASSQAGLVGGIQY

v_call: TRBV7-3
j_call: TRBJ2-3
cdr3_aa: ASSSTGDTQY

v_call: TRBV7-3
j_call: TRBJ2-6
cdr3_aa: ASSLRGRPLSGANVLT

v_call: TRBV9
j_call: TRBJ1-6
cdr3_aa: ASSVDGDLRGFGPLH

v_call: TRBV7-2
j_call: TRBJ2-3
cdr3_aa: ASSLVGGAADTQY